This TCR beta chain was identified during a study of blood T cell repertoires in COVID-19. About the study: COVID-19 samples collected from the United States, Italy and Spain covered acute and convalescent phases. Sources were T cells, B-cell-depleted T cells, or PBMCs; the material itself was cDNA or gDNA.

Authors' processing steps: Amplified reference gene primers provided the basis for estimating nucleated cell counts. Sequencing was performed with immunoSEQ multiplex PCR; in TCRdb, only in-frame clones are kept and a portion is missing. The V and J calls and the clone size are those of that table, but D and trimming were determined from the DNA. The repertoire has tens of thousands of clones, 70% to 90% of them found once; the top ten carry approximately 11%. V was pared by 2 bases and J by 9 bases, with 14 bases between. CDR3 length equals 14 residues. Looked up from germline, CDR1 is SGHRS and CDR2 is YFSETQ. This clone was seen a handful of times.

The sample taken for sequencing was peripheral blood. This receptor was identified in a man between 65 and 85 years old with active or convalescent COVID-19. The chain uses TRBV5-1 and TRBJ2-2; TRBD2 might be the D (6 bases). CDR3 sequence (DNA): TGCGCCAGCAGCTTAGGAGGGGTGGCTCGGGAGCTGTTTTTT. Its protein product is CASSLGGVARELFF.